This T cell receptor beta chain appears in the sequencing data of a study of blood T cell repertoires in COVID-19. Study-level information: Italy, Spain and the United States were the sources of the convalescent and acute COVID-19 samples.

As handled by the study authors: Amplification with reference gene primers provided the estimates of nucleated cell counts. TCRdb's table, derived via immunoSEQ multiplex PCR, lists solely in-frame clones and lacks some. D and trimming come from the DNA, and the V and J calls and clone size come from that table. The data show about 190,000 clones, under 90% seen once. CDR1 is SGHTA, CDR2 FQGNSA, per germline. This CDR3 is 15 amino acids long. Trimming removed 5 bases at V and 7 bases at J, with 21 bases between. Specimen: peripheral blood. The rearrangement uses TRBV7-2 and TRBJ2-7; D is possibly TRBD2 (5 bases). The receptor was isolated from a man between 60 and 75 years old with acute or convalescent COVID-19. The DNA for the CDR3 is TGTGCCAGCAGCGGAGGAACTAGGCCACCGGGAGAGCAGTACTTC. This translates into CASSGGTRPPGEQYF.